One sample yielded the 20 T cell receptor beta chains listed below, sequenced in a study of T cell responses to AZD1222 COVID-19 vaccine. The protocol was immunoSEQ multiplex PCR, while the TCRdb copy is restricted to in-frame clones and leaves out a portion. In the table there are roughly 150,000 clones, approximately 91% of which are singletons. The sequencing here drew on peripheral blood, taken 28 days after the second AZD1222 dose. These receptors originate from an adult who received the AZD1222 COVID-19 vaccine.

The CDR3 sequence is CASSLRGQNYNSPLHF. Here the CDR3 DNA reads TGTGCCAGCAGTTTGCGGGGACAGAATTATAATTCACCCCTCCACTTT. The chain is built from TRBV11-1 and TRBJ1-6; 7 positions match TRBD1. The junction had 9 bases not matched to a gene; V was cut back by 6 bases and J by 4 bases. Germline V CDR1 and CDR2: SGHAT, FQDESV (reference sequence). The CDR3 totals 16 residues.

The rearrangement links TRBV29-1 to TRBJ1-3; the D is unclear. Germline CDR1 and CDR2: SQVTM and ANQGSEA. Trimming removed 7 bases from V and 4 bases from J, with 8 bases in between. The CDR3 spans 11 residues. The CDR3 bases are TGCAGCGGAGAACACGGAAACACCATATATTTT. As protein: CSGEHGNTIYF.

This clone was counted once. The chain uses TRBV6-2 or TRBV6-3 and TRBJ2-1; maybe TRBD1 (6 bases). V dropped 5 bases and J dropped 2 bases, with 16 bases sitting between them. The CDR3 totals 16 residues. The germline gives CDR1 MNHEY, CDR2 SVGEGT. The CDR3 region has the DNA TGTGCCAGCAGTACGGACCCGGACAGCCCCTACAATGAGCAGTTCTTC. Its translation: CASSTDPDSPYNEQFF.

V usage is TRBV6-4 and J usage is TRBJ2-3, with 8 bases lining up with TRBD2. Germline V gene data show CDR1 as MRHNA and CDR2 as SNTAGT. This CDR3 region has 15 residues. J gave up 1 base and V 7 bases, and 7 bases lay outside the gene matches. Here the CDR3 DNA reads TGTGCCAGCACGCGGGGAGCGGGGGGCACAGATACGCAGTATTTT. It encodes CASTRGAGGTDTQYF.

This chain joins TRBV7-8 and TRBJ2-7; 7 nucleotides agree with TRBD1. The CDR3 contains 14 residues. The V gene's germline CDR1 is SGHVS and CDR2 FQNEAQ. V gave up 5 bases and J gave up 4 bases; unmatched junction bases: 8. The DNA of the CDR3 is TGTGCCAGCAGCATCGGGACAGCCTCGTACGAGCAGTACTTC. This codes for CASSIGTASYEQYF.

The chain combines TRBV27 with TRBJ1-2; 7 bases agree with TRBD1. The germline CDR1 and CDR2 sequences are MNHEY and SMNVEV (reference sequence). V lost 3 bases and J lost 3; bases outside the gene matches: 10. CDR3 length: 16 residues. CDR3 nucleotides: TGTGCCAGCAGTTTCTCGTGGGGACAGAAGGACTATGGCTACACCTTC. Protein: CASSFSWGQKDYGYTF.

The CDR3 sequence is CASCKDRDGYTEAFF. Here the CDR3 DNA reads TGTGCCAGCTGCAAGGACCGGGACGGGTACACTGAAGCTTTCTTT. The rearrangement links TRBV19 to TRBJ1-1; perhaps TRBD1 as D (5 bases). Germline CDR1 is LNHDA and CDR2 is SQIVND (reference sequence). V was shortened by 9 bases and J by 3 bases, with 20 bases between the two germline ends. The CDR3 length is 15 residues.

The chain links TRBV7-2 to TRBJ1-4; D not certain. Between the trimmed V and J ends, which lost 1 base and 7 bases, there was a span of 13 bases. The CDR3 has 15 residues. Per the germline V gene, CDR1 is SGHTA and CDR2 is FQGNSA. DNA of the CDR3: TGTGCCAGCAGCTTAGGGGCGGGCCTGAGTGAAAAACTGTTTTTT. Translation gives CASSLGAGLSEKLFF.

This chain connects TRBV29-1 to TRBJ1-1; D is possibly TRBD1 (5 bases). CDR1 SQVTM and CDR2 ANQGSEA come from the germline V gene. The CDR3 length is 12 residues. Trimming cost V 6 bases and J 8 bases, with 16 bases left between them. CDR3 loop: CSVQGGESEAFF. The CDR3 bases are TGCAGCGTCCAGGGCGGGGAATCGGAAGCTTTCTTT. Together with reference TRBV29-1 and TRBJ1-1, the CDR3 gives the full variable domain: SAVISQKPSRDICQRGTSLTIQCQVDSQVTMMFWYRQQPGQSLTLIATANQGSEATYESGFVIDKFPISRPNLTFSTLTVSNMSPEDSSIYLCSVQGGESEAFFGQGTRLTVV.

The rearrangement joins TRBV27 to TRBJ1-2; D possibly corresponds to TRBD1 (5 bases). The CDR3 runs 12 residues. The V end lost 2 bases, the J end lost 6 bases, and 7 bases lay between the germline ends. Germline loops: CDR1 MNHEY, CDR2 SMNVEV (reference sequence). The CDR3 bases are TGTGCCAGCAGTTTAGGGGGGGATGGCTACACCTTC. This gives the protein CASSLGGDGYTF.

The J gene is TRBJ1-5, the V gene TRBV5-1; 7 positions match TRBD1. Germline V gives CDR1 SGHRS, CDR2 YFSETQ. CDR3 length equals 16 residues. V lost 4 bases and J lost 3; bases outside the gene matches: 10. CDR3 nucleotides: TGCGCCAGCAGCCCCGCTCCGGGACAGTCCAATCAGCCCCAGCATTTT. Its translation is CASSPAPGQSNQPQHF.

The CDR3: CASRETGLASGYTF. The CDR3 DNA sequence: TGTGCCAGCAGGGAAACAGGGCTCGCTTCCGGCTACACCTTC. The chain links TRBV27 to TRBJ1-2, with TRBD1 as a possible D gene (6 bases). V was shortened by 6 bases and J by 8 bases, with 19 bases between the two germline ends. The length of the CDR3 is 14 residues. Germline values: CDR1 MNHEY, CDR2 SMNVEV (reference sequence).

This rearrangement joins TRBV9 to TRBJ2-1, with TRBD2 matching over 10 bases. The CDR3 covers 16 residues. The V gene's germline CDR1 is SGDLS and CDR2 YYNGEE. Trimming cost V 3 bases and J 6 bases; bases outside gene matches: 9. CDR3 in amino acids: CASSDKRGGRRNEQFF. In nucleotides, the CDR3 is TGTGCCAGCAGCGACAAGCGGGGGGGCCGGCGCAATGAGCAGTTCTTC.

In regard to this clone: Relative to the germline gene, one junction end is altered; a read error may explain this. The J gene is TRBJ1-3, the V gene TRBV12-3 or TRBV12-4, with TRBD1 matching over 9 bases. The CDR3 is 11 residues long. The CDR3 is CASSRRDRERF. DNA of the CDR3: TGTGCCAGCAGTCGTCGGGACAGGGAAAGATTT.

The chain carries TRBV3-1 (or the pseudogene TRBV3-2) and TRBJ2-7; the D is unclear. The CDR3 is 17 amino acids. Germline CDR1 reads LGHDT; CDR2 reads YNNKEL (reference sequence). The ends were cut back, 0 bases at V and 5 bases at J, with 20 bases in the middle. The CDR3 sequence is CASSQDPRHTLTDEQYF. The CDR3 nucleotides read TGTGCCAGCAGCCAAGATCCACGACATACCCTTACCGACGAGCAGTACTTC.

The chain carries TRBV15 and TRBJ2-5; TRBD1 agrees at 7 bases. V gave up 0 bases and J gave up 5 bases; unmatched junction bases: 15. Germline CDR1 and CDR2: LNHNV and YYDKDF (reference sequence). This CDR3 has 18 amino acids. CDR3 DNA: TGTGCCACCAGCAGAGATGACGGACAGGCCCCGAGGAGGGAGACCCAGTACTTC. Its translation is CATSRDDGQAPRRETQYF.

The chain joins TRBV5-5 to TRBJ2-4, with TRBD1 matching 8 bases. This CDR3 comprises 20 residues. V gave up 4 bases and J gave up 2 bases; unmatched junction bases: 20. The germline V gene has CDR1 SGHKS and CDR2 YYEKEE (reference sequence). In nucleotides, the CDR3 is TGTGCCAGCAGCCCCCATCAAAGGCAGGGGGCAATGGTTACCAAAAACATTCAGTACTTC. This gives the protein CASSPHQRQGAMVTKNIQYF.

The V call is TRBV6-5, the J call TRBJ2-7; 7 nucleotides align to TRBD1. CDR3 length: 11 residues. Germline V CDR1 and CDR2: MNHEY, SVGAGI. V shed 10 bases, J shed 3 bases, and the junction held 3 bases outside the gene matches. CDR3 region: CAIQGYYEQYF. In DNA, the CDR3 is TGTGCCATACAGGGGTACTACGAGCAGTACTTC.

The chain couples TRBV6-5 to TRBJ1-1; the D gene is possibly TRBD1 (6 bases). Trimming removed 8 bases from V and 0 bases from J, with 16 bases in between. This CDR3 region has 15 residues. Germline CDR1 and CDR2: MNHEY and SVGAGI. The DNA for the CDR3 is TGTGCCAGCGGAGGGGGTGGCAGTTTGAACACTGAAGCTTTCTTT. Residues: CASGGGGSLNTEAFF.

The CDR3 DNA reads as TGTGCCAGCAGTTCCCGACAGCCAAACACCGGGGAGCTGTTTTTT. It codes for CASSSRQPNTGELFF. The chain recombines TRBV27 with TRBJ2-2, with a weak D call TRBD1 (5 bases). The length of the CDR3 is 15 residues. The V end lost 4 bases, the J end lost 2 bases, and 11 bases lay between the germline ends. Germline assignment: CDR1 MNHEY and CDR2 SMNVEV (reference sequence).